The next 23 T cell receptor beta chains were all read from a single sample in a study of CXCR3-negative and CXCR3-positive naive CD8 T cells. The TRB libraries of cDNA were built by UMI-labeled 5' RACE. TCRdb reprocessed the 5' RACE reads, with one entry per CDR3 protein and no DNA. The sample has about 150,000 distinct CDR3 sequences. Findings of the study overall: For CXCR3-positive naive cells, TRB CDR3s were more hydrophobic than those of CXCR3-negative naive cells.

For these receptors, no antigen is known. Sequencing was done on a sample of naive CXCR3+ CD8+ T cells from blood. Described subset: CD45RO-CCR7+CD27+CD95- naive CD8+ T cells expressing CXCR3 (TNR3+). The receptors were gathered from a human donor in good health. Some clones in this sample may be carry-over from other donors' samples.

This chain links TRBV24-1 with TRBJ2-3; TCRdb lists TRBD2, though no DNA is available to test this call. The CDR3 sequence is 13 residues long. CDR1 KGHDR and CDR2 SFDVKD come from the germline V gene. The CDR3 reads CATQSGSGDTQYF.

V is TRBV18 and J is TRBJ2-7; with no DNA, the TCRdb D assignment of TRBD2 cannot be verified. The length of the CDR3 is 15 residues. Germline-derived CDR1 and CDR2 are KGHSH and LQKENI. CDR3 protein: CASSPAGGTINEQYF.

The chain is built from TRBV28 and TRBJ2-7. Germline V gene sequence: CDR1 MDHEN, CDR2 SYDVKM. The CDR3 loop spans 15 amino acids. The CDR3 is CASSTPRGRSYEQYF.

This chain links TRBV7-9 with TRBJ2-1; TCRdb calls TRBD1, which cannot be checked without DNA. CDR3 length: 15 residues. Germline CDR1 reads SEHNR; CDR2 reads FQNEAQ (reference sequence). CDR3 residues: CASSVPGQGAYEQFF.

V usage is TRBV12-3 or TRBV12-4 and J usage is TRBJ2-7; the TCRdb call, TRBD2, lacks DNA for checking. This CDR3 contains 15 residues. The CDR3 loop reads CASSSLGLAGGEQYF.

This chain links TRBV28 with TRBJ1-5. The CDR3 sequence is 16 residues long. Germline loops: CDR1 MDHEN, CDR2 SYDVKM. This CDR3 is CASSPWGHIVYQPQHF.

The gene calls are TRBV9 and TRBJ2-3; the TRBD1 assignment by TCRdb is unverifiable without DNA. Germline CDR1 SGDLS, CDR2 YYNGEE. This CDR3 has 15 amino acids. CDR3 sequence: CASSPRGVEIDTQYF.

This chain joins TRBV20-1 and TRBJ2-7. Germline lookup yields CDR1 DFQATT and CDR2 SNEGSKA (reference sequence). CDR3 length: 14 amino acids. The CDR3 sequence is CSARDVLGTYEQYF.

The chain carries TRBV4-2 and TRBJ2-7; with no DNA, the TCRdb D assignment of TRBD2 cannot be verified. This CDR3 has 15 residues. Germline CDR1 reads LGHNA; CDR2 reads YNFKEQ. The chain's CDR3 is CASSQDRDSTYEQYF.

V gene TRBV29-1 combines with J gene TRBJ1-3. Germline V gene sequence: CDR1 SQVTM, CDR2 ANQGSEA. This CDR3 comprises 13 residues. CDR3: CRLGGCSGNTIYF.

The chain employs TRBV7-9 and TRBJ2-7; TCRdb indicates TRBD1, and absent DNA this call remains unverified. The CDR3 totals 14 residues. From germline, CDR1 is SEHNR and CDR2 FQNEAQ (reference sequence). CDR3: CASSNRDRTLEQYF.

This chain joins TRBV5-1 and TRBJ2-1. The length of the CDR3 is 15 residues. CDR1 is SGHRS and CDR2 is YFSETQ in the germline V gene. CDR3 loop: CASTLVGDSYNEQFF.

The CDR3 region is CASSQLGGTSASEQYF. J is TRBJ2-7 and V is TRBV4-1; the TCRdb call, TRBD2, lacks DNA for checking. CDR3 length equals 16 residues. From germline, CDR1 is MGHRA and CDR2 YSYEKL.

The genes are TRBV27 and TRBJ2-7; TCRdb names TRBD2, which stays unverified in the absence of DNA. The CDR3 contains 15 residues. Germline V gene data show CDR1 as MNHEY and CDR2 as SMNVEV (reference sequence). CDR3 region: CASSLTGTGLYEQYF.

This chain uses TRBV7-2 with TRBJ2-7; TCRdb's D call, TRBD1, is unchecked because there is no DNA. The germline V gene encodes CDR1 SGHTA and CDR2 FQGNSA. This CDR3 is 15 amino acids long. The CDR3 reads CASSWTAPSSYEQYF.

This chain uses TRBV20-1 with TRBJ2-1. Per the germline V gene, CDR1 is DFQATT and CDR2 is SNEGSKA (reference sequence). The CDR3 runs to 14 residues. CDR3 loop: CSASWGTGYNEQFF.

The chain combines TRBV10-3 with TRBJ2-7. The CDR3 spans 14 residues. Germline V gives CDR1 ENHRY, CDR2 SYGVKD. CDR3 in amino acids: CAISESGLTHEQYF.

This sequence joins TRBV23-1 and TRBJ1-2. TRBV23-1 counts as an open reading frame of uncertain function. CDR3 size: 17 residues. The CDR3 spells CASSQPARESCGYGYTF.

CDR3 in amino acids: CASSFGLNTGELLF. V usage is TRBV7-6 and J usage is TRBJ2-2; TCRdb outputs TRBD2, but without DNA this stays unchecked. Looked up from germline, CDR1 is SGHVS and CDR2 is FNYEAQ. This CDR3 spans 14 amino acids.

The chain combines TRBV2 with TRBJ1-5; TCRdb's D gene call, TRBD1, goes unchecked for lack of DNA. This CDR3 comprises 14 residues. CDR1 SNHLY and CDR2 FYNNEI come from the germline V gene. CDR3 sequence reads: CASRSRQGNQPQHF.

CDR3 protein: CSAVTGAGTEAFF. The chain employs TRBV29-1 and TRBJ1-1; TCRdb's D call, TRBD1, is unchecked because there is no DNA. Germline CDR1 and CDR2: SQVTM and ANQGSEA. The CDR3 contains 13 residues. The full variable domain, in which reference TRBV29-1 and TRBJ1-1 provide the parts outside the CDR3, is SAVISQKPSRDICQRGTSLTIQCQVDSQVTMMFWYRQQPGQSLTLIATANQGSEATYESGFVIDKFPISRPNLTFSTLTVSNMSPEDSSIYLCSAVTGAGTEAFFGQGTRLTVV.

V gene TRBV28 combines with J gene TRBJ2-5; TCRdb names TRBD2, which stays unverified in the absence of DNA. The CDR3 runs 14 residues. From germline, CDR1 is MDHEN and CDR2 SYDVKM. CDR3: CASSLREEQETQYF.

The chain has TRBV29-1 and TRBJ2-2; TCRdb returns TRBD1, unconfirmable since there is no DNA. Per germline, CDR1 SQVTM and CDR2 ANQGSEA. The CDR3 extends over 14 amino acids. CDR3: CSVEAGLGTGELFF.